These 9 T cell receptor beta chains came from one sample sequenced in a study of blood T cell repertoires in COVID-19. Profiling relied on immunoSEQ multiplex PCR, and the TCRdb table lists in-frame clones only, not all of them. This table holds roughly 160,000 clones, around 83% found once. Sequenced material: peripheral blood. The receptors stem from a woman in her fifties or sixties with COVID-19, enrolled during active disease.

The V call is TRBV19, the J call TRBJ2-4, with D perhaps matching TRBD1 (6 bases). Germline CDR1 and CDR2: LNHDA and SQIVND (reference sequence). This CDR3 contains 17 residues. The V end lost 2 bases, the J end lost 6 bases, and 20 bases lay between the germline ends. The CDR3 DNA sequence: TGTGCCAGTAGTATACCCCGCGGGCCCATAGGGGGAAACATTCAGTACTTC. Protein: CASSIPRGPIGGNIQYF.

The rearrangement links TRBV9 to TRBJ2-3, with D perhaps TRBD1 (5 bases). V shed 4 bases and J shed 3 bases, with 12 bases lying between them. CDR3 size: 14 residues. Germline lookup yields CDR1 SGDLS and CDR2 YYNGEE. In DNA form, the CDR3 reads TGTGCCAGCAGCTTGACAGTTCCGACAGATACGCAGTATTTT. This encodes CASSLTVPTDTQYF.

The chain couples TRBV28 to TRBJ1-5; 8 bases match TRBD1. The CDR3 has 15 residues. V trimming: 8 bases; J trimming: 2 bases; junction bases outside the gene matches: 8. The germline V gene encodes CDR1 MDHEN and CDR2 SYDVKM. The CDR3 DNA reads as TGTGCCAGCCTTGATGAGACAGGGGGCAATCAGCCCCAGCATTTT. Its translation is CASLDETGGNQPQHF.

Points on this clone: Different DNA sequences within this sample yield the same CDR3. V is TRBV28 and J is TRBJ1-2, with D unclear. This CDR3 region has 12 residues. Germline V gene sequence: CDR1 MDHEN, CDR2 SYDVKM. V was shortened by 4 bases and J by 2 bases, with 5 bases between the two germline ends. The chain's CDR3 is CASSSGNYGYTF. As DNA, the CDR3 is TGTGCCAGCAGTTCGGGGAACTATGGCTACACCTTC.

This clone has a handful of counts. The chain is built from TRBV7-9 and TRBJ1-3; D ambiguous. Trimming shortened V by 5 bases and J by 0 bases, and 17 bases separated the two germline ends. CDR3 length: 17 residues. Germline lookup yields CDR1 SEHNR and CDR2 FQNEAQ (reference sequence). In DNA form, the CDR3 reads TGTGCCAGCAGCCCCTTACTCACGCAAAGCTCTGGAAACACCATATATTTT. As protein: CASSPLLTQSSGNTIYF.

The chain combines TRBV4-3 with TRBJ1-6; weak D call: TRBD1 (6 bases). The V and J ends lost 0 bases and 9 bases respectively, with 6 bases between them. Germline values: CDR1 LGHNA, CDR2 YSLEER. The CDR3 consists of 13 residues. The chain's CDR3 is CASSQDRGSPLHF. The CDR3 DNA follows: TGCGCCAGCAGCCAAGACAGGGGTTCACCCCTCCACTTT.

The CDR3 bases are TGTGCCATCAGTGAGTCGGGCTCAAACACAGATACGCAGTATTTT. Amino acid sequence: CAISESGSNTDTQYF. The chain is built from TRBV10-3 and TRBJ2-3; no clear D gene. Germline values: CDR1 ENHRY, CDR2 SYGVKD. CDR3 length: 15 amino acids. V lost 0 bases to trimming and J lost 2 bases, with 9 bases between them.

This chain connects TRBV28 to TRBJ2-7, with D maybe TRBD2 (6 bases). CDR1 is MDHEN and CDR2 is SYDVKM in the germline V gene. This CDR3 is built from 13 residues. Trimming took 3 bases from V and 2 from J, leaving 8 bases between them. CDR3: CASSLAGPYEQYF. DNA of the CDR3: TGTGCCAGCAGTTTGGCGGGGCCCTACGAGCAGTACTTC. Using reference TRBV28 and TRBJ2-7 for the parts outside the CDR3, the full variable domain is DVKVTQSSRYLVKRTGEKVFLECVQDMDHENMFWYRQDPGLGLRLIYFSYDVKMKEKGDIPEGYSVSREKKERFSLILESASTNQTSMYLCASSLAGPYEQYFGPGTRLTVT.

The chain carries TRBV27 and TRBJ2-5; the D is unclear. Between the trimmed V and J ends, which lost 6 bases and 0 bases, there was a span of 14 bases. CDR3 length: 15 amino acids. Germline V gives CDR1 MNHEY, CDR2 SMNVEV (reference sequence). CDR3 in amino acids: CASSRRDTNQETQYF. The CDR3 nucleotides read TGTGCCAGCAGCCGGCGAGACACCAACCAAGAGACCCAGTACTTC.